Listed here are 9 T cell receptor beta chains from one sample, sequenced in a study of T cells in Graves' hyperthyroidism and ophthalmopathy. Using RNA transcripts as the source, TCR beta CDR3 regions were amplified. The TCR CDR3 first-round RT-PCR relied on the HTBI primer set. TCRdb re-derived calls from the multiplex PCR reads in MiXCR, one entry per CDR3 protein. The table lists around 600,000 distinct CDR3 sequences, 45% of them singletons, with more than 7% in the top ten. Material for sequencing was peripheral blood or thyroid tissue (not recorded which). The source is an adult man with Graves' disease, either hyperthyroidism or ophthalmopathy (not recorded which).

This clonotype showed up many times. This chain connects TRBV10-3 to TRBJ1-1; D gene unclear. Trimming pared 2 bases from V and 4 bases from J, leaving 8 bases between. Germline lookup yields CDR1 ENHRY and CDR2 SYGVKD. The CDR3 extends over 13 amino acids. CDR3 bases: TGTGCCATCAGTGAGCCAGCAGGCACTGAAGCTTTCTTT. As protein: CAISEPAGTEAFF.

This clonotype was found many times. The gene calls are TRBV7-6 and TRBJ1-1; TRBD1 is a possible D gene (5 bases). CDR3 length: 16 residues. Germline V gene lookup returns CDR1 SGHVS and CDR2 FNYEAQ. V lost 5 bases and J 1 base, leaving 17 bases between the germline ends. CDR3 nucleotide sequence: TGTGCCAGCAGCCCTGCCTGGGGACGGAAGAACACTGAAGCTTTCTTT. Protein sequence: CASSPAWGRKNTEAFF.

In this sample, this clonotype turned up a few times. CDR3 sequence: CASTLRGHTEAFF. CDR3 nucleotides: TGTGCCAGCACCCTCAGGGGGCACACTGAAGCTTTCTTT. The chain employs TRBV11-3 and TRBJ1-1; 8 bases fit TRBD1. CDR3 size: 13 residues. Germline V CDR1 and CDR2: SGHNT, YENEEA. The trim removed 7 bases at V and 3 bases at J, leaving 4 bases unmatched.

This clonotype was counted ten times or more. This chain joins TRBV7-9 and TRBJ2-7; no clear D gene. Trimming shortened V by 1 base and J by 5 bases, and 15 bases separated the two germline ends. The length of the CDR3 is 15 residues. Germline V gene lookup returns CDR1 SEHNR and CDR2 FQNEAQ (reference sequence). The CDR3 loop is CASSLVSGGIDEQYF. In DNA, the CDR3 is TGTGCCAGCAGCTTAGTATCAGGTGGAATAGACGAGCAGTACTTC. Full variable domain (outside the CDR3, taken from reference TRBV7-9 and TRBJ2-7): DTGVSQNPRHKITKRGQNVTFRCDPISEHNRLYWYRQTLGQGPEFLTYFQNEAQLEKSRLLSDRFSAERPKGSFSTLEIQRTEQGDSAMYLCASSLVSGGIDEQYFGPGTRLTVT.

V usage is TRBV14 and J usage is TRBJ2-7; 12 bases are a match to TRBD2. CDR1 is SGHDN and CDR2 is FVKESK in the germline V gene. J lost 7 bases, V lost 2 bases, and 9 bases had no gene match. CDR3 length equals 16 residues. The CDR3 here is CASSQRLAGGPREQYF. The DNA for the CDR3 is TGTGCCAGCAGCCAAAGGCTAGCGGGAGGGCCTAGAGAGCAGTACTTC.

The V and J genes are TRBV2 and TRBJ2-7, with D tentatively TRBD1 (5 bases). The CDR3 extends over 14 amino acids. Germline-derived CDR1 and CDR2 are SNHLY and FYNNEI. Trimming took off 7 bases at V and 5 bases at J, with 18 bases between the two ends. CDR3 nucleotides: TGTGCCAGCAAATTACAGGTTAAAGGGGACGAGCAGTACTTC. Translation gives CASKLQVKGDEQYF.

CDR3 protein: CASRTGTGSEQYF. The CDR3 nucleotides are TGCGCCAGCAGGACAGGGACAGGGTCTGAGCAGTACTTC. The rearrangement uses TRBV10-1 and TRBJ2-7; TRBD1 aligns across 9 bases. The V gene end was trimmed by 6 bases and the J gene end by 7 bases; junction bases not matched to a gene: 7. Germline V gives CDR1 WNHNN, CDR2 SYGVQD (reference sequence). The CDR3 runs 13 residues.

This clonotype has more than one count but fewer than ten. The chain carries TRBV20-1 and TRBJ1-5; D is perhaps TRBD1 (6 bases). The germline V gene has CDR1 DFQATT and CDR2 SNEGSKA (reference sequence). The CDR3 extends over 13 amino acids. The V end was cut by 3 bases, the J end by 0 bases, with 6 bases between. The CDR3 loop is CSARGASNQPQHF. Here the CDR3 DNA reads TGCAGTGCTAGGGGGGCTAGCAATCAGCCCCAGCATTTT.

Of note for this clonotype: A junction boundary mismatches the germline segment, possibly from a read error. CDR3 region: CAWSEQGLSTGELFF. The CDR3 DNA reads as TGTGCCTGGAGTGAACAGGGTCTCAGCACCGGGGAGCTGTTTTTT. This chain links TRBV10-1 with TRBJ2-2; possible D gene TRBD1, 6 bases. Germline CDR1 is WNHNN and CDR2 is SYGVQD (reference sequence). The CDR3 length is 15 residues.